This entry lists 30 T cell receptor beta chains sequenced from one sample in a study of monozygotic twins with inflammatory bowel disease. TCRdb re-analyzed the 5' RACE reads; it lists each CDR3 protein once, without DNA. The sample is made up of around 450,000 distinct CDR3 sequences, and the top ten hold about 2.6% of it. Sequenced sample: blood. The receptors originated from a human donor with ulcerative colitis or Crohn's disease, or a healthy co-twin of an affected twin (not recorded which).

The gene calls are TRBV6-1 and TRBJ1-1; TCRdb names TRBD1, which stays unverified in the absence of DNA. The CDR3 is 14 amino acids. The germline V gene has CDR1 MNHNS and CDR2 SASEGT. The CDR3 region is CASSEPPTGTEAFF.

The V gene is TRBV15, the J gene TRBJ2-1; TCRdb picks TRBD1, but there is no DNA to check that call. Germline V gene lookup returns CDR1 LNHNV and CDR2 YYDKDF (reference sequence). This CDR3 spans 16 amino acids. The CDR3 is CATSRGVQASYNEQFF.

The rearrangement links TRBV6-1 to TRBJ1-1; with no DNA, the TCRdb D assignment of TRBD1 cannot be verified. The CDR3 totals 13 residues. Germline loops: CDR1 MNHNS, CDR2 SASEGT. CDR3 amino acids: CASIKRGNTEAFF.

The V call is TRBV5-5, the J call TRBJ2-2. Germline CDR1 SGHKS, CDR2 YYEKEE (reference sequence). CDR3 length: 15 amino acids. This CDR3 reads CASSSGFANTGELFF. The complete variable domain, with remaining parts taken from reference TRBV5-5 and TRBJ2-2, reads DAGVTQSPTHLIKTRGQQVTLRCSPISGHKSVSWYQQVLGQGPQFIFQYYEKEERGRGNFPDRFSARQFPNYSSELNVNALLLGDSALYLCASSSGFANTGELFFGEGSRLTVL.

The rearrangement uses TRBV7-9 and TRBJ2-5; TCRdb designates TRBD2, a call that cannot be tested without DNA. CDR1 and CDR2 (germline): SEHNR, FQNEAQ (reference sequence). The CDR3 contains 14 residues. CDR3 in amino acids: CASSRRGALETQYF.

The chain carries TRBV5-1 and TRBJ1-1. The CDR3 is made up of 17 amino acids. Germline V CDR1 and CDR2: SGHRS, YFSETQ. This chain's CDR3 is CASSLAGFGGRNTEAFF.

The gene calls are TRBV11-3 and TRBJ2-1; TCRdb's D call, TRBD2, is unchecked because there is no DNA. This CDR3 has 17 residues. Germline values: CDR1 SGHNT, CDR2 YENEEA. CDR3 sequence reads: CASSLEYGGGAYNEQFF.

The chain uses TRBV20-1 and TRBJ2-2; TCRdb's assignment of TRBD2 cannot be checked, as there is no DNA. Germline CDR1 and CDR2: DFQATT and SNEGSKA (reference sequence). CDR3 length: 15 residues. The CDR3 spells CSARAEQRVTGELFF.

The V and J genes are TRBV27 and TRBJ2-1; TCRdb selects TRBD1, and the lack of DNA leaves this call unchecked. The CDR3 totals 18 residues. Looked up from germline, CDR1 is MNHEY and CDR2 is SMNVEV (reference sequence). CDR3 amino acids: CASSRPLVERGQYNEQFF.

This chain links TRBV3-1 with TRBJ2-6. The CDR3 spans 16 residues. Germline assignment: CDR1 LGHDT and CDR2 YNNKEL (reference sequence). The CDR3 reads CASSQVQGSGANVLTF.

The rearrangement joins TRBV7-9 to TRBJ1-2. The CDR3 has 14 amino acids. CDR1 and CDR2 (germline): SEHNR, FQNEAQ (reference sequence). The chain's CDR3 is CASSSSRANYGYTF.

The chain has TRBV5-6 and TRBJ1-2; TCRdb gives TRBD1 as the D gene, but with no DNA this cannot be confirmed. Germline loops: CDR1 SGHDT, CDR2 YYEEEE. This CDR3 is built from 14 residues. CDR3 amino acids: CASSSLSGSYGYTF.

The chain combines TRBV28 with TRBJ1-4; TCRdb selects TRBD1, and the lack of DNA leaves this call unchecked. The CDR3 has 13 amino acids. Germline V gene lookup returns CDR1 MDHEN and CDR2 SYDVKM. CDR3: CASLQAPWEKLFF.

V is TRBV5-1 and J is TRBJ1-2; the TCRdb call, TRBD1, lacks DNA for checking. The length of the CDR3 is 12 residues. Per germline, CDR1 SGHRS and CDR2 YFSETQ. The CDR3 protein is CASMTGTGGYTF. Complete variable domain (other parts from reference TRBV5-1 and TRBJ1-2): KAGVTQTPRYLIKTRGQQVTLSCSPISGHRSVSWYQQTPGQGLQFLFEYFSETQRNKGNFPGRFSGRQFSNSRSEMNVSTLELGDSALYLCASMTGTGGYTFGSGTRLTVV.

The CDR3 loop is CASSLDLAAYEQYF. The chain combines TRBV5-4 with TRBJ2-7. The CDR3 loop spans 14 amino acids. CDR1 SGHNT and CDR2 YYREEE come from the germline V gene (reference sequence). Supplemented by reference TRBV5-4 and TRBJ2-7, the full variable domain reads ETGVTQSPTHLIKTRGQQVTLRCSSQSGHNTVSWYQQALGQGPQFIFQYYREEENGRGNFPPRFSGLQFPNYSSELNVNALELDDSALYLCASSLDLAAYEQYFGPGTRLTVT.

This chain joins TRBV6-1 and TRBJ2-3; there is no DNA to check the TCRdb D call of TRBD2. The CDR3 loop spans 17 amino acids. Germline assignment: CDR1 MNHNS and CDR2 SASEGT. CDR3 residues: CASRRLAGGPGTDTQYF.

This rearrangement joins TRBV5-6 to TRBJ2-3; there is no DNA to check the TCRdb D call of TRBD2. Germline V gene lookup returns CDR1 SGHDT and CDR2 YYEEEE. The CDR3 extends over 15 amino acids. CDR3 residues: CASGFDGGSTDTQYF.

The gene calls are TRBV6-5 and TRBJ2-7; TCRdb's D call of TRBD2 is untestable without DNA. The CDR3 length is 11 residues. Germline V lookup: CDR1 MNHEY, CDR2 SVGAGI. The chain's CDR3 is CASSQKGLVYF.

J is TRBJ1-2 and V is TRBV2; checking the TCRdb D call of TRBD1 is not possible without DNA. Germline V gene sequence: CDR1 SNHLY, CDR2 FYNNEI. The CDR3 runs to 11 residues. The CDR3 region is CASSPRGAYTF.

This sequence joins TRBV27 and TRBJ2-7; TCRdb's D call, TRBD2, is unchecked because there is no DNA. CDR3 length: 18 residues. Germline V gives CDR1 MNHEY, CDR2 SMNVEV (reference sequence). CDR3 protein: CASSSLLSGEGVQTEQYF.

J is TRBJ2-7 and V is TRBV20-1. Germline values: CDR1 DFQATT, CDR2 SNEGSKA (reference sequence). This CDR3 contains 11 residues. The CDR3: CSARRIYEQYF.

The chain has TRBV19 and TRBJ2-1; TCRdb selects TRBD1, and the lack of DNA leaves this call unchecked. The CDR3 length is 14 residues. The V gene's germline CDR1 is LNHDA and CDR2 SQIVND (reference sequence). The CDR3 loop is CASSGTGEWLEQFF.

The gene calls are TRBV11-2 and TRBJ1-5; TCRdb names TRBD1, which stays unverified in the absence of DNA. Per germline, CDR1 SGHAT and CDR2 FQNNGV. The CDR3 is made up of 13 amino acids. CDR3 in amino acids: CASSLQGNQPQHF.

V usage is TRBV3-1 and J usage is TRBJ2-5; the TRBD1 assignment by TCRdb is unverifiable without DNA. This CDR3 has 14 residues. CDR1 and CDR2 from the germline V gene are LGHDT and YNNKEL (reference sequence). The CDR3 is CASRKWAGEETQYF.

This sequence joins TRBV7-2 and TRBJ2-1; with no DNA, the TCRdb D assignment of TRBD2 cannot be verified. Germline-derived CDR1 and CDR2 are SGHTA and FQGNSA. The CDR3 is 15 amino acids. CDR3 protein: CASRSGTRDLNEQFF.

The chain couples TRBV18 to TRBJ2-7. Germline CDR1 is KGHSH and CDR2 is LQKENI. The CDR3 is made up of 15 amino acids. The CDR3 loop is CASSPPSAFSYEQYF.

The chain links TRBV12-3 or TRBV12-4 to TRBJ2-5. The CDR3 covers 14 residues. This CDR3 is CASSLGAQQETQYF.

The chain combines TRBV19 with TRBJ1-1; TCRdb reports TRBD1, a call that lacks DNA to check it against. This CDR3 is built from 14 residues. Germline V gives CDR1 LNHDA, CDR2 SQIVND (reference sequence). This CDR3 reads CASSIGQSGTEAFF.

This chain uses TRBV7-3 with TRBJ1-6. The CDR3 totals 14 residues. CDR1 is SGHTA, CDR2 FQGTGA, per germline. This chain's CDR3 is CASSLNTGNSPLHF.

The chain joins TRBV7-9 to TRBJ2-3; the D gene TCRdb calls, TRBD2, cannot be checked with no DNA. CDR1 is SEHNR, CDR2 FQNEAQ, per germline (reference sequence). The CDR3 runs to 16 residues. The CDR3: CASSFWAGDFTDTQYF.